This TCR beta chain was retrieved from a study of T cell responses to AZD1222 COVID-19 vaccine. Study-wide results and caveats: A mostly white British donor set with more females was recruited, and clonal diversity was possibly underestimated.

Concerning this clone: Its antigen is not identified.

V was cut by 1 base and J by 11 bases, with 17 bases left in between. Looked up from germline, CDR1 is SGHTA and CDR2 is FQGNSA. This CDR3 is built from 14 residues. Assay: immunoSEQ multiplex PCR; the TCRdb copy retains only in-frame clones and omits some. The sample yields 200,000 or so clones, roughly 93% seen once. The clonotype comes from an adult in good health. The starting material was peripheral blood, obtained on day 0 of AZD1222 vaccination. The V call is TRBV7-2, the J call TRBJ1-1; weak D call: TRBD1 (6 bases). CDR3 residues: CASSLDRAQGVAFF. Written as DNA, the CDR3 is TGTGCCAGCAGCTTAGATAGGGCACAGGGTGTGGCTTTCTTT.